This T cell receptor (beta chain) was identified during a study of blood T cell repertoires in COVID-19. The CDR3 has 14 residues. Per germline, CDR1 MDHEN and CDR2 SYDVKM. V gave up 7 bases and J gave up 1 base, with 13 bases separating them. Only in-frame clones appear in the TCRdb table, and some are missing; sequencing was by immunoSEQ multiplex PCR. The sample yields 45,000 to 55,000 clones, 80% to 85% seen once. The material sequenced was peripheral blood. This chain uses TRBV28 with TRBJ1-1; D unclear. This TCR was recovered from a man in his sixties with active COVID-19. CDR3 region: CASNSLLPNTEAFF. The DNA of the CDR3 is TGTGCCAGCAATTCACTACTTCCGAACACTGAAGCTTTCTTT.